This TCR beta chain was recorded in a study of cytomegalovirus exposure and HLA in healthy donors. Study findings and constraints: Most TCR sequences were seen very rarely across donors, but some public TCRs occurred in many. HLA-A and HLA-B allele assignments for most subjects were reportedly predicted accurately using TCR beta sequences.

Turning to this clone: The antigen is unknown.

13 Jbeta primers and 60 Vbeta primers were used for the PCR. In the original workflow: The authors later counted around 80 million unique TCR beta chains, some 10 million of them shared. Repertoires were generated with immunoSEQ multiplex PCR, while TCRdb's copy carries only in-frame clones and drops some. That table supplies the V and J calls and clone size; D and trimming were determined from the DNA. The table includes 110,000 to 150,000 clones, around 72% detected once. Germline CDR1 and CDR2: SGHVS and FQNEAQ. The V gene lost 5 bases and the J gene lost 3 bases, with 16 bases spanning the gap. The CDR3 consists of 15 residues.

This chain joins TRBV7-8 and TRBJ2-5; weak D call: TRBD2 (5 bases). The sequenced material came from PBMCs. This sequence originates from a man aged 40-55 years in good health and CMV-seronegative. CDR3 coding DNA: TGTGCCAGCAGCAACCGAGGGCGAGTGGAAGAGACCCAGTACTTC. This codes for CASSNRGRVEETQYF.